This T cell receptor (beta chain) was documented in a study of blood T cell repertoires in COVID-19. In the original analysis: Reference gene primer amplification gave nucleated cell count estimates. Profiled with immunoSEQ multiplex PCR; TCRdb holds only in-frame clones, not every one. The V and J calls and clone size are taken from that table; D and trimming were inferred from the DNA. The sample shows approximately 200,000 clones, approximately 85% of them seen only once. This CDR3 has 15 amino acids. CDR1 is SGHDT, CDR2 YYEEEE, per germline. Trimming at V came to 0 bases and at J to 4 bases, leaving 4 bases not matched to a gene. Ages ranged from about 18 to 89 years, with residence in about 24 US areas. Assignment of participants to cohorts was predicated upon participant-reported clinical history. All recovered Cohort 3 donors got two negative PCRs, got clearance, or saw symptom resolution.

The rearrangement joins TRBV5-6 to TRBJ1-5, with TRBD1 identical over 7 bases. This sequence originates from a woman in her twenties or thirties who had recovered from COVID-19. Sequenced material: PBMCs or T cells enriched from blood (not recorded which). CDR3 coding DNA: TGTGCCAGCAGCTTGGGACAGGGTGGAAATCAGCCCCAGCATTTT. This codes for CASSLGQGGNQPQHF.